This TCR beta chain was captured in a study of naive and memory T cell subsets. Overall study results and limits: Naive repertoires, especially CD8, held a few larger clonotypes, possibly memory cells re-expressing CD45RA.

In its sample, this clonotype was seen many times. Its antigen is not identified. The V and J ends lost 0 bases and 0 bases respectively, with 9 bases between them. This CDR3 has 17 amino acids. Looked up from germline, CDR1 is LGHDT and CDR2 is YNNKEL (reference sequence). An equimolar mix of two oligonucleotides served as the beta constant-region primer for TRBC1 and TRBC2. The ligated cDNA underwent four PCR rounds using SP2 and nested alpha and beta constant-region primers. An oligonucleotide with the SP2 primer and a 12-nucleotide UMI was ligated to the cDNA 3' end. TCRdb reanalysed the UMI-ligation and nested PCR reads using MiXCR and keeps one entry per CDR3 protein. The table shows tens of thousands of distinct CDR3 sequences, with approximately 11% occurring only once. Cells stained for CD3, CD4, CD8, CD45RA, CD27 and viability were sorted into four CD45RA/CD27 subsets.

The V call is TRBV3-1, the J call TRBJ1-6; D call uncertain. The clonotype comes from a human donor in good health. Input material: naive CD4+ T cells from blood. Here the CDR3 reads CASSQDAKASYNSPLHF. Written as DNA, the CDR3 is TGTGCCAGCAGCCAAGATGCCAAGGCCTCCTATAATTCACCCCTCCACTTT.